This entry features one T cell receptor (beta chain) sequence. The sample belongs to a study of blood T cell repertoires in COVID-19. Study at large: COVID-19 samples, acute and convalescent, were from the United States, Italy and Spain. Sources were T cells, B-cell-depleted T cells, or PBMCs; the material itself was cDNA or gDNA.

V lost 4 bases, J lost 0 bases, and 2 bases stayed unmatched. There are 16 residues in the CDR3. Germline CDR1 LNHDA, CDR2 SQIVND (reference sequence). Authors' methods: Using reference gene primer amplification, nucleated cell counts were estimated. Sequencing used immunoSEQ multiplex PCR; TCRdb keeps in-frame clones, though not all of them. V and J calls and clone size follow that table, whereas D and trimming were derived from the DNA. The sample has a few hundred thousand clones, around 78% seen once; the top ten hold under 5.5%. The chain is built from TRBV19 and TRBJ2-1; TRBD2 matches at 11 bases. The clonotype originates from a man aged 55 to 70 who had recovered from COVID-19. Input material: peripheral blood. CDR3 protein: CASSRLAGSSYNEQFF. The CDR3 coding sequence is TGTGCCAGTAGTAGACTAGCGGGAAGCTCCTACAATGAGCAGTTCTTC.